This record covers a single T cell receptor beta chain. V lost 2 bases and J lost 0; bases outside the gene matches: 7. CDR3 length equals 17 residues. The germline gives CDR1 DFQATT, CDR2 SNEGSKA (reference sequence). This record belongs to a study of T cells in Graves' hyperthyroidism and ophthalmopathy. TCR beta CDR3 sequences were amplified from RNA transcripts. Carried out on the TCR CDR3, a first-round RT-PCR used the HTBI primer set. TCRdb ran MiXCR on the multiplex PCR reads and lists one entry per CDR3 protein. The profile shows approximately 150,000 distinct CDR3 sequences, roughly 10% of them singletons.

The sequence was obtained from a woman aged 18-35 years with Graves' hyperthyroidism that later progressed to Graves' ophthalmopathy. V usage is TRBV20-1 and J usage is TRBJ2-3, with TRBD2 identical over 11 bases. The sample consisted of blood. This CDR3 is CSARTPGLAASTDTQYF. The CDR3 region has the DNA TGCAGTGCTAGAACCCCGGGACTAGCGGCTAGCACAGATACGCAGTATTTT.